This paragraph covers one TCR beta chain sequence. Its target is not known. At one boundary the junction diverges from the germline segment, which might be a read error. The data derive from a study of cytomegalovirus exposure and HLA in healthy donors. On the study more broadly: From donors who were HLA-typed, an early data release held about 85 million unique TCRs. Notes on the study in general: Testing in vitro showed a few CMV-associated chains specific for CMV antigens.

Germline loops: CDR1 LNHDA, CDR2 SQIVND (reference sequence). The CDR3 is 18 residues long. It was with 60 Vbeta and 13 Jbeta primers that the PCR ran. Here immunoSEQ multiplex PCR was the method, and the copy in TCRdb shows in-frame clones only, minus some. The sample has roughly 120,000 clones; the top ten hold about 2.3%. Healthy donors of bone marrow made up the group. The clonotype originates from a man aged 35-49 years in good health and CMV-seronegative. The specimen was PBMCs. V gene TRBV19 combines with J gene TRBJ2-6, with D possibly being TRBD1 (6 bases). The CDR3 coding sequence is TGTGCCAGTAGTTTAGAAGGGGGAGCCGCCTCTGGGGCCAACGTCCTGACTTTC. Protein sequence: CASSLEGGAASGANVLTF.